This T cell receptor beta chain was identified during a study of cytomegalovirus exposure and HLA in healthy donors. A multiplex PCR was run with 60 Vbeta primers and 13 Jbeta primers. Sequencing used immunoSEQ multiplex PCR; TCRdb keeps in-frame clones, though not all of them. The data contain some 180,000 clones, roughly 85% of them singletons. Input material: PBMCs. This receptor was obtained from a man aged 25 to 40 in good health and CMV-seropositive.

The CDR3 here is CASSSQQGGSNEQFF. The CDR3 nucleotides read TGTGCCAGCAGCTCTCAACAGGGGGGCTCCAATGAGCAGTTCTTC. This sequence joins TRBV7-9 and TRBJ2-1, with TRBD1 identical over 8 bases. The V gene's germline CDR1 is SEHNR and CDR2 FQNEAQ (reference sequence). V gave up 4 bases and J gave up 6 bases; unmatched junction bases: 8. The CDR3 totals 15 residues.